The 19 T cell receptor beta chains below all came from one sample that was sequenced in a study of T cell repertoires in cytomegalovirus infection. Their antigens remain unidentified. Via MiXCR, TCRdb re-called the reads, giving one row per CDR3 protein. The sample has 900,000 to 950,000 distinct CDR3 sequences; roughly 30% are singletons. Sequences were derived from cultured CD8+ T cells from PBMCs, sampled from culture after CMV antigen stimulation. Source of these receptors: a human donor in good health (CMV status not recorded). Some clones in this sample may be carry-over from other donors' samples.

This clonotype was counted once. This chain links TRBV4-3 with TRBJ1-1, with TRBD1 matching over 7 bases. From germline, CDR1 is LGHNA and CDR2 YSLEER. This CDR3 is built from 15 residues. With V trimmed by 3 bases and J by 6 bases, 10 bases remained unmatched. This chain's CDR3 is CASSQNEGAGAEAFF. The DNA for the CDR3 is TGCGCCAGCAGCCAGAACGAGGGGGCGGGAGCTGAAGCTTTCTTT.

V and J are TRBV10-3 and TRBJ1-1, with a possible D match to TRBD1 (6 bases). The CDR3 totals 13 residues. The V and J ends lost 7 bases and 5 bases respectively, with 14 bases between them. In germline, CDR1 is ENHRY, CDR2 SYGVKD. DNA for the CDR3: TGTGCCATCACTCAGGAGGGGGGGACTGAAGCTTTCTTT. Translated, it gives CAITQEGGTEAFF.

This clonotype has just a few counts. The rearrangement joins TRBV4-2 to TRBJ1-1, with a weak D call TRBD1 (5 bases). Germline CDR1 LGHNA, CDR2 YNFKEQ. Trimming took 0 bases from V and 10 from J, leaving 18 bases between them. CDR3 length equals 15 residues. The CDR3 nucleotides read TGTGCCAGCAGCCAAGATTCGGGGCTATCTTCCGGAGCTTTCTTT. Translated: CASSQDSGLSSGAFF.

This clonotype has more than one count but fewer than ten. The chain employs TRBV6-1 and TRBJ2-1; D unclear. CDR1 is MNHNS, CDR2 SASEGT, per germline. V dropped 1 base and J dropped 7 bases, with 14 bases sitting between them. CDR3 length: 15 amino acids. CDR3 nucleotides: TGTGCCAGCAGTGAAGTACTATCAGGCTATAATGAGCAGTTCTTC. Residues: CASSEVLSGYNEQFF.

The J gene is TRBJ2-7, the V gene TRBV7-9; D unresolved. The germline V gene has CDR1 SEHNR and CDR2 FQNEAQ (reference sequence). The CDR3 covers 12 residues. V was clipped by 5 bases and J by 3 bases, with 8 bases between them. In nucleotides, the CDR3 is TGTGCCAGCAGCATTAAATTCTACGAGCAGTACTTC. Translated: CASSIKFYEQYF. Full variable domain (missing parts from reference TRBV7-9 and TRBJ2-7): DTGVSQNPRHKITKRGQNVTFRCDPISEHNRLYWYRQTLGQGPEFLTYFQNEAQLEKSRLLSDRFSAERPKGSFSTLEIQRTEQGDSAMYLCASSIKFYEQYFGPGTRLTVT.

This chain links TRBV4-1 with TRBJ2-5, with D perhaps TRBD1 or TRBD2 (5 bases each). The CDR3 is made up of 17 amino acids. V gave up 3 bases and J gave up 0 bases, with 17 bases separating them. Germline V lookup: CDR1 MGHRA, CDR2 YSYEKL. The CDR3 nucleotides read TGCGCCAGCAGCCACCCCCCCTCGGGGCCTTACCAAGAGACCCAGTACTTC. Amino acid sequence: CASSHPPSGPYQETQYF.

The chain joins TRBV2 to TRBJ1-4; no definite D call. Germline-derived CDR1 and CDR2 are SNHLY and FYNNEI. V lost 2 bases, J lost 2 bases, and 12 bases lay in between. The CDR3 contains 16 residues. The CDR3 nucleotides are TGTGCCAGCAGTGAAACCTACAGAAGGACTAATGAAAAACTGTTTTTT. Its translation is CASSETYRRTNEKLFF.

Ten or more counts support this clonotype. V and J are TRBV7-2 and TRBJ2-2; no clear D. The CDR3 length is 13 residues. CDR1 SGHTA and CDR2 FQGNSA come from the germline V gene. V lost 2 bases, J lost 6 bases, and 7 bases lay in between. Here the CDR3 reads CASSLSWAGELFF. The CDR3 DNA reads TGTGCCAGCAGCTTAAGCTGGGCCGGGGAGCTGTTTTTT.

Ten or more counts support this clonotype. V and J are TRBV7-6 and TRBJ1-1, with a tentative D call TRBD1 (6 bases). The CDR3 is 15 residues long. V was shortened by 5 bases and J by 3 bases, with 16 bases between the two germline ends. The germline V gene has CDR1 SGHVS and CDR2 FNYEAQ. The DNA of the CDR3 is TGTGCCAGCAGCACCCCAGGGGAATTGGACACTGAAGCTTTCTTT. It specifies CASSTPGELDTEAFF.

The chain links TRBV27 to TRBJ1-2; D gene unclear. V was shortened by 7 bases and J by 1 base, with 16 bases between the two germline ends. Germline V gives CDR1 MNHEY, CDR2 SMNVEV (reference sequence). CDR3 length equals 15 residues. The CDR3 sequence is CASTPNEAVNYGYTF. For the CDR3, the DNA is TGTGCCAGCACCCCAAATGAGGCAGTTAACTATGGCTACACCTTC.

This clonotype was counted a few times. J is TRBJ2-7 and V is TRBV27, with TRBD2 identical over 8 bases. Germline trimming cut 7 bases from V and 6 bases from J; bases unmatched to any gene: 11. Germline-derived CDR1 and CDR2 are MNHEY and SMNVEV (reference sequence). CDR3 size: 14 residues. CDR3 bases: TGTGCCAGCAACGTAGCGGGATTTGGAGCCGAGCAGTACTTC. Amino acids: CASNVAGFGAEQYF.

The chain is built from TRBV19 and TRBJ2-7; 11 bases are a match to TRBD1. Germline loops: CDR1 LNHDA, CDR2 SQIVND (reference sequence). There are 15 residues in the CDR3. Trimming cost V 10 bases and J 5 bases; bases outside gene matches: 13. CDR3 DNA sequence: TGTGCCACCATAGATTGGAGGACAGGGGGCGACGAGCAGTACTTC. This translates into CATIDWRTGGDEQYF.

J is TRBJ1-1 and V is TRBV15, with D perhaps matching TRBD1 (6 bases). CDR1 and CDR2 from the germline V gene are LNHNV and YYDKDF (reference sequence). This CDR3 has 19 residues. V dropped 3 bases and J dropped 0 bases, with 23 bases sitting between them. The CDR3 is CATSRYRDTRNIVNTEAFF. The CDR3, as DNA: TGTGCCACCAGCAGGTATAGGGACACACGAAACATAGTGAACACTGAAGCTTTCTTT.

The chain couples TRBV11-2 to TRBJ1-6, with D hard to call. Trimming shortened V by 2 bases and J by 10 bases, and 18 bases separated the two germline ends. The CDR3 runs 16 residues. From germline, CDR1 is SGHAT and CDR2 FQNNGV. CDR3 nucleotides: TGTGCCAGCAGCTTACCGGTCTATAGGGAGGACTCACCCCTCCACTTT. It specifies CASSLPVYREDSPLHF.

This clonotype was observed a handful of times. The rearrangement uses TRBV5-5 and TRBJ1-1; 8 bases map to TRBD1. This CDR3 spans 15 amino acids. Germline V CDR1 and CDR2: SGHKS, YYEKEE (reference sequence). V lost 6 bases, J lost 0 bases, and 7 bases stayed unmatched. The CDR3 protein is CASTRGTGVNTEAFF. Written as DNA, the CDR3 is TGTGCCAGCACCCGGGGGACAGGAGTGAACACTGAAGCTTTCTTT.

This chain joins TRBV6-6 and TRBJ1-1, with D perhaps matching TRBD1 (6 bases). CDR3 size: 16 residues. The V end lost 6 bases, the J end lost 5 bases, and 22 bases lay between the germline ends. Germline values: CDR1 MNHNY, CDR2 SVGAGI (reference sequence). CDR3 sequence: CASRVLVRGRNTEAFF. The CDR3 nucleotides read TGTGCCAGCAGAGTGCTGGTCCGGGGGCGGAATACTGAAGCTTTCTTT.

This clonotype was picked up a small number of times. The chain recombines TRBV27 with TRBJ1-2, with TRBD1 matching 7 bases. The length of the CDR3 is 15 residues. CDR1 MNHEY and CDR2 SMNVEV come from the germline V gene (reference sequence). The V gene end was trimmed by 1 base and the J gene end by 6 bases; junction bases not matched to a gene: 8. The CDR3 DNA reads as TGTGCCAGCAGTTTATACACTGACAGGGTCGATGGCTACACCTTC. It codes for CASSLYTDRVDGYTF.

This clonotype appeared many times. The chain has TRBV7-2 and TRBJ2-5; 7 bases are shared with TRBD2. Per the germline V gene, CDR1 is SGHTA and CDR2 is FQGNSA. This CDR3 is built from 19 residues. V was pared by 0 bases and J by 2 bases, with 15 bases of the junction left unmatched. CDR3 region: CASSLAGRSGGLWQETQYF. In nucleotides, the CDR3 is TGTGCCAGCAGCTTAGCGGGTAGATCGGGAGGCCTGTGGCAAGAGACCCAGTACTTC.

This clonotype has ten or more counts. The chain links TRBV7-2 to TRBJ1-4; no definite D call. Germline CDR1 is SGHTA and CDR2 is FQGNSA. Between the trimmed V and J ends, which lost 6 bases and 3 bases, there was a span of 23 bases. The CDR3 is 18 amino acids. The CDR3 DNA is TGTGCCAGCAGAAGACACGGGCCCTCGCCCCCGCCTAATGAAAAACTGTTTTTT. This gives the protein CASRRHGPSPPPNEKLFF. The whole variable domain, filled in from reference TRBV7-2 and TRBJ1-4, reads GAGVSQSPSNKVTEKGKDVELRCDPISGHTALYWYRQSLGQGLEFLIYFQGNSAPDKSGLPSDRFSAERTGGSVSTLTIQRTQQEDSAVYLCASRRHGPSPPPNEKLFFGSGTQLSVL.